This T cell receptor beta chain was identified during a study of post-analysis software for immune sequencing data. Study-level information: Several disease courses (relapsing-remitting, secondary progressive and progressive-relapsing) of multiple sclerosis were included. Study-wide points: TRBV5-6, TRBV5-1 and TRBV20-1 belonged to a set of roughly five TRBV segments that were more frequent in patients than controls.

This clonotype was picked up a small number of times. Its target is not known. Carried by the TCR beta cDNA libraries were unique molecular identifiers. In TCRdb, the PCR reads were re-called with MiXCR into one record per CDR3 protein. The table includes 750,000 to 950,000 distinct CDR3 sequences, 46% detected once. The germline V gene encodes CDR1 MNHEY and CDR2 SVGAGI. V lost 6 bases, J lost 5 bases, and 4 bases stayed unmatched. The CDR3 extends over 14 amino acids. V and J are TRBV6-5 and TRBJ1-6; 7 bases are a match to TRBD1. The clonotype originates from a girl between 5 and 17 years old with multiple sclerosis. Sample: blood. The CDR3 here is CASRIGTDNSPLHF. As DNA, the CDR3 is TGTGCCAGCAGGATCGGGACAGATAATTCACCCCTCCACTTT.